The rows below give T cell receptor beta chains drawn from one sample of a study of CD8+ T cells in alopecia areata. The assay was immunoSEQ multiplex PCR, and TCRdb's table has in-frame clones only and misses some. The sample includes 90,000 to 120,000 clones, roughly 89% of them seen just once. The specimen was CD8+ T cells sorted from blood, collected at week 24, from a patient treated with tofacitinib. The origin of the receptors is a human donor with alopecia areata. CDR3s include the opening cysteine and the closing phenylalanine or tryptophan. A D gene is named only where the DNA matches it firmly. Clone size is shown for a subset of rows, as once, few, many or a class of expanded clone.

size	V	J	D	CDR3	DNA
.	TRBV4-1	TRBJ1-2	TRBD1	CASSQGSGQSYGYTF	TGCGCCAGCAGCCAAGGCTCGGGACAGTCCTATGGCTACACCTTC
once	TRBV15	TRBJ2-6	.	CATSRDGVRGANVLTF	TGTGCCACCAGCAGAGACGGAGTGCGCGGGGCCAACGTCCTGACTTTC
.	TRBV27	TRBJ2-1	.	CASSTLTGEAFF	TGTGCCAGCAGCACTTTAACAGGGGAGGCGTTCTTC
.	TRBV2	TRBJ2-7	TRBD2	CASSAGGGPSYEQYF	TGTGCCAGCAGTGCGGGCGGGGGGCCCTCCTACGAGCAGTACTTC
.	TRBV10-3	TRBJ2-1	.	CAISESEGYNEQFF	TGTGCCATCAGTGAGTCGGAGGGTTACAATGAGCAGTTCTTC
.	TRBV19	TRBJ1-6	.	CASSIGPNSPLHF	TGTGCCAGTAGTATTGGCCCGAATTCACCCCTCCACTTT
.	TRBV6-1	TRBJ1-3	TRBD1	CASSEPTTGLRDTIYF	TGTGCCAGCAGTGAACCGACGACAGGGCTCCGGGACACCATATATTTT
.	TRBV5-5	TRBJ2-1	.	CASSLGGEQFF	TGTGCCAGCAGCTTGGGGGGTGAGCAGTTCTTC
.	TRBV4-1	TRBJ2-2	.	CASSQEPGQSLYTGELFF	TGCGCCAGCAGCCAAGAGCCGGGGCAGAGCCTATACACCGGGGAGCTGTTTTTT
.	TRBV9	TRBJ2-7	TRBD1	CASSVGTGALVYEQYF	TGTGCCAGCAGCGTAGGGACAGGAGCCTTGGTCTACGAGCAGTACTTC
.	TRBV6-7	TRBJ1-4	.	CASRSHRANSEKLFF	TGTGCCAGCAGGAGCCATAGGGCCAACAGTGAAAAACTGTTTTTT
.	TRBV6-5	TRBJ2-3	TRBD1	CASSYKGQYTDTQYF	TGTGCCAGCAGTTACAAGGGACAGTACACAGATACGCAGTATTTT
.	TRBV4-1	TRBJ1-5	TRBD1	CASSRRTGGGNQPQHF	TGCGCCAGCAGCCGGAGGACAGGAGGCGGCAATCAGCCCCAGCATTTT
.	TRBV14	TRBJ2-4	.	CASSPTNKNIQYF	TGTGCCAGCAGCCCGACCAACAAAAACATTCAGTACTTC
.	TRBV29-1	TRBJ2-1	.	CSGYAYNEQFF	TGCAGCGGCTACGCGTACAATGAGCAGTTCTTC
.	TRBV5-1	TRBJ1-1	.	CASSLGTGAEAFF	TGCGCCAGCAGCTTGGGAACTGGGGCTGAAGCTTTCTTT
.	TRBV6-1	TRBJ1-1	.	CASSPVGRGTEAFF	TGTGCCAGCAGCCCTGTAGGAAGGGGCACTGAAGCTTTCTTT
.	TRBV7-2	TRBJ2-7	TRBD1	CASSQAGTGLHEQYF	TGTGCCAGCAGCCAAGCCGGGACAGGTCTCCACGAGCAGTACTTC
once	TRBV5-4	TRBJ2-3	TRBD2	CASSPRAGGTDTQYF	TGTGCCAGCAGCCCAAGAGCGGGGGGTACAGATACGCAGTATTTT
.	TRBV11-2	TRBJ2-1	TRBD2	CASSLPGGFEQFF	TGTGCCAGCAGCCTCCCGGGGGGATTTGAGCAGTTCTTC
.	TRBV6-6	TRBJ1-3	TRBD1	CASSYSPGTVGNTIYF	TGTGCCAGCAGTTACTCTCCTGGGACAGTTGGAAACACCATATATTTT
.	TRBV15	TRBJ2-7	.	CATSRGGESYYEQYF	TGTGCCACCAGCAGAGGGGGAGAGTCCTACTACGAGCAGTACTTC
.	TRBV27	TRBJ1-2	.	CASSLSARHYGYTF	TGTGCCAGCAGTTTATCCGCCAGGCACTATGGCTACACCTTC
.	TRBV27	TRBJ2-3	.	CASSSTLGSLFTDTQYF	TGTGCCAGCAGTTCCACCCTTGGGTCCCTCTTCACAGATACGCAGTATTTT
.	TRBV19	TRBJ1-1	.	CASMEGTEAFF	TGTGCCAGTATGGAGGGCACTGAAGCTTTCTTT
.	TRBV7-2	TRBJ1-6	.	CASSLGYGRPNIHF	TGTGCCAGCAGCTTAGGTTATGGCCGGCCGAATATCCACTTT
.	TRBV5-1	TRBJ2-3	.	CASRLNTDTQYF	TGCGCCAGCAGGTTGAACACAGATACGCAGTATTTT